These T cell receptor beta chains were read from a single sample in a study of blood T cell repertoires in COVID-19. Clones were sequenced by immunoSEQ multiplex PCR, and TCRdb holds only the in-frame ones, with some missing. Here the sample spans around 300,000 clones, roughly 90% being singletons. Material for sequencing was peripheral blood. The receptors originated from a woman between 45 and 60 years old with active or convalescent COVID-19. The CDR3 runs from the conserved cysteine through the conserved F or W. The D gene is left open where the match is weak. Clone size is not always given. Where it is, it says once, few, many or a class for expanded clones.

-	TRBV11-2	-	TRBJ2-7	TGTGCCAGCAGCTTACCCTATGATAGCGGAAGCTCCTACGAGCAGTACTTC	CASSLPYDSGSSYEQYF
-	TRBV12-3/TRBV12-4	-	TRBJ1-6	TGTGCCAGCAGTTTATACAGCTCACCCCTCCACTTT	CASSLYSSPLHF
-	TRBV11-2	-	TRBJ1-4	TGTGCCAGCAGCCCCGCCCTCACCGGAGGAAAACTGTTTTTT	CASSPALTGGKLFF
-	TRBV3-1/TRBV3-2	-	TRBJ2-7	TGTGCCAGCAGCGACGTCGGGGTCGAGTACTTC	CASSDVGVEYF
once	TRBV6-1	-	TRBJ1-5	TGTGCCAGCAGTGGGGGGCAGGGTCAGCCATATAGCAATCAGCCCCAGCATTTT	CASSGGQGQPYSNQPQHF
-	TRBV18	-	TRBJ2-7	TGTGCCAGCTCACCACGCAGGGCCTACGAGCAGTACTTC	CASSPRRAYEQYF
-	TRBV10-3	TRBD2	TRBJ2-3	TGTGCCATCAGAAACGGGATAGCGGGGCGCACAGATACGCAGTATTTT	CAIRNGIAGRTDTQYF
-	TRBV7-2	TRBD1	TRBJ1-2	TGTGCCAGCAGCCGGGACAGAGCCTATGGCTACACCTTC	CASSRDRAYGYTF
once	TRBV6-4	-	TRBJ2-6	TGTGCCAGCAGTGACAGCGCGGGGTTCGGGCCCAACGTCCTGACTTTC	CASSDSAGFGPNVLTF
-	TRBV30	TRBD1	TRBJ1-1	TGTGCCTGGAGACAGGGGGACTCGAACACTGAAGCTTTCTTT	CAWRQGDSNTEAFF
-	TRBV19	-	TRBJ2-7	TGTGCCAGTAGTCCGCAGGGCTACGAGCAGTACTTC	CASSPQGYEQYF
-	TRBV5-1	TRBD1	TRBJ2-2	TGCGCCAGCAGCTCTTCAGGAACGGGACAGGGGACCGGGGAGCTGTTTTTT	CASSSSGTGQGTGELFF
-	TRBV19	-	TRBJ1-5	TGTGCCAGTAGTTTGCAGGTCAATAGCAATCAGCCCCAGCATTTT	CASSLQVNSNQPQHF
-	TRBV15	-	TRBJ1-5	TGTGCCACCAGCGTCCAGGGGAGAAATCAGCCCCAGCATTTT	CATSVQGRNQPQHF
-	TRBV5-1	-	TRBJ2-7	TGCGCCAGCAGCACCCAGGGTTCCTACGAGCAGTACTTC	CASSTQGSYEQYF
once	TRBV29-1	-	TRBJ2-7	TGCAGCGTCACAGGCCCGCCCTACGAGCAGTACTTC	CSVTGPPYEQYF
-	TRBV19	-	TRBJ2-1	TGTGCCAGTACCCCCCATGGGGCACCTACCAATGAGCAGTTCTTC	CASTPHGAPTNEQFF
-	TRBV27	TRBD1	TRBJ1-4	TGTGCCAGCAGTTTGGACAGGGGTAATGAAAAACTGTTTTTT	CASSLDRGNEKLFF
-	TRBV5-1	TRBD2	TRBJ2-7	TGCGCCAGCAGCCCGTGGATAGCGGGAGAGGGGAGCGAGCAGTACTTC	CASSPWIAGEGSEQYF
-	TRBV19	TRBD2	TRBJ2-4	TGTGCCAGTAGTATTAGAGGGGGGACTAGTGCCAAAAACATTCAGTACTTC	CASSIRGGTSAKNIQYF
-	TRBV19	TRBD1	TRBJ1-2	TGTGCCAGTAATTCCGGGACAGGTCTTTTCACTAACTATGGCTACACCTTC	CASNSGTGLFTNYGYTF
-	TRBV5-4	-	TRBJ2-2	TGTGCCAGCAGCCGTGGCCGGGAGAACACCGGGGAGCTGTTTTTT	CASSRGRENTGELFF
-	TRBV7-3	-	TRBJ1-1	TGTGCCAGCAGCCCACAGGGATACACTGAAGCTTTCTTT	CASSPQGYTEAFF
-	TRBV12-3/TRBV12-4	-	TRBJ2-2	TGTGCCAGCAGTTTAGGAGCGGGCGGGGAGCTGTTTTTT	CASSLGAGGELFF
-	TRBV7-2	-	TRBJ2-3	TGTGCCAGCAGCTCGGGCCGGGGTTCTAGCACAGATACGCAGTATTTT	CASSSGRGSSTDTQYF
-	TRBV28	TRBD1	TRBJ2-2	TGTGCCAGCACTCCTTGGGGAAGGTCAGGGGGCCTCACCGGGGAGCTGTTTTTT	CASTPWGRSGGLTGELFF
-	TRBV7-2	-	TRBJ1-5	TGTGCCAGCAGCTTGGGGAGGAATCAGCCCCAGCATTTT	CASSLGRNQPQHF
once	TRBV29-1	-	TRBJ2-1	TGCGCTAGCCACCGCGGAAACAATGAGCAGTTCTTC	CASHRGNNEQFF
-	TRBV29-1	-	TRBJ1-3	TGCAGCGTTGAAGACTTAGACTCTGGAAACACCATATATTTT	CSVEDLDSGNTIYF
-	TRBV20-1	TRBD1	TRBJ1-5	TGCAGTGCTAGTTCCCCCAGGGGGGCCAATCAGCCCCAGCATTTT	CSASSPRGANQPQHF
-	TRBV28	-	TRBJ1-3	TGTGCCAGCAGCCTACCCGGGAACGGAAACACCATATATTTT	CASSLPGNGNTIYF
once	TRBV10-3	-	TRBJ2-1	TGTGCCATCAGTCCCTCTTACAATGAGCAGTTCTTC	CAISPSYNEQFF
-	TRBV4-1	TRBD2	TRBJ2-7	TGCGCCAGCAGCCAAGGCGGGGCGGGAGCCTACGAGCAGTACTTC	CASSQGGAGAYEQYF
-	TRBV5-8	TRBD2	TRBJ2-1	TGTGCCAGCAGCCAAGGACTAGCGGGGGCGAATGAGCAGTTCTTC	CASSQGLAGANEQFF
-	TRBV6-5	-	TRBJ1-5	TGTGCCAGCAGTTACTCCCCGAGCAATCAGCCCCAGCATTTT	CASSYSPSNQPQHF
-	TRBV6-5	-	TRBJ1-1	TGTGCCAGCAGTTGGCAGGGCAACACTGAAGCTTTCTTT	CASSWQGNTEAFF
-	TRBV12-3/TRBV12-4	-	TRBJ2-1	TGTGCCAGCAGTCTAGCGAGCCAGCGGGAGCAGTTCTTC	CASSLASQREQFF
-	TRBV4-3	-	TRBJ1-2	TGCGCCAGCAGCCAAGATCTCGACTATGGCTACACCTTC	CASSQDLDYGYTF
-	TRBV19	-	TRBJ1-5	TGTGCCAGTAGTCCCCGGGTAGGGGGGGGCAATCAGCCCCAGCATTTT	CASSPRVGGGNQPQHF
-	TRBV4-3	TRBD1	TRBJ2-6	TGCGCCAGCAGCCAAGACTTACAGGGGGCGGGCTCTGGGGCCAACGTCCTGACTTTC	CASSQDLQGAGSGANVLTF
-	TRBV3-1/TRBV3-2	TRBD1	TRBJ1-5	TGTGCCAGCAGCCAGACGGGACAGGGTCTTCGCAATCAGCCCCAGCATTTT	CASSQTGQGLRNQPQHF
-	TRBV7-9	-	TRBJ2-2	TGTGCCAGCAGCTTAGGTCAGGGTTGGACCGGGGAGCTGTTTTTT	CASSLGQGWTGELFF
-	TRBV6-6	TRBD1	TRBJ2-3	TGTGCCAGCGGACCACAAACGAGGGGGCAAGATACGCAGTATTTT	CASGPQTRGQDTQYF
-	TRBV7-2	-	TRBJ1-6	TGTGCCAGCAGCCCGACTCCGGGGTCACCCCTCCACTTT	CASSPTPGSPLHF
-	TRBV12-3/TRBV12-4	-	TRBJ1-1	TGTGCCAGCAGTTTATTCAGTGAAGATGAAGCTTTCTTT	CASSLFSEDEAFF
-	TRBV10-2	-	TRBJ2-1	TGCGCCAGCAGTGCTACGGGACTCCGCACCGACAATGAGCAGTTCTTC	CASSATGLRTDNEQFF
once	TRBV19	-	TRBJ1-2	TGTGCCAGTAGTATTGCAGGGTTGTATGGCTACACCTTC	CASSIAGLYGYTF
once	TRBV29-1	TRBD1	TRBJ1-1	TGCAGCGTTGCCTCAAGTAGACAGGGGGGCACTGAAGCTTTCTTT	CSVASSRQGGTEAFF
-	TRBV6-1	-	TRBJ2-2	TGTGCCAGCAGTGAAGTTCCGTTTGCGGGATTGAACACCGGGGAGCTGTTTTTT	CASSEVPFAGLNTGELFF
once	TRBV4-3	TRBD1	TRBJ1-5	TGCGCCAGCAGCCAGAACAGGGGGCCCCAGCCCCAGCATTTT	CASSQNRGPQPQHF
-	TRBV5-1	TRBD1	TRBJ1-1	TGCGCCAGCAGCTATCGACAGGGCAACACTGAAGCTTTCTTT	CASSYRQGNTEAFF
few	TRBV27	TRBD1	TRBJ1-1	TGTGCCAGCAGTTTATGGCCCCCCGGGACAGGGGAGGAGGACACTGAAGCTTTCTTT	CASSLWPPGTGEEDTEAFF
-	TRBV4-1	TRBD1	TRBJ1-2	TGCGCCAGCAGCCAACCCATCACACAGGGGGCGGACGGCTACACCTTC	CASSQPITQGADGYTF
-	TRBV6-5	-	TRBJ1-1	TGTGCCAGCACCAGATCGACTCAGAACACTGAAGCTTTCTTT	CASTRSTQNTEAFF
-	TRBV6-2/TRBV6-3	-	TRBJ2-2	TGTGCCAGCAGTTCTCAGGGAGGCACCGGGGAGCTGTTTTTT	CASSSQGGTGELFF
-	TRBV7-9	-	TRBJ2-1	TGTGCCAGCAGCTTAGGTCGCACAGACCCCTCAAATGAGCAGTTCTTC	CASSLGRTDPSNEQFF
-	TRBV28	TRBD2	TRBJ2-7	TGTGCCAGCAGCCCCGGGGGGGGGCTGTCACCCTACGAGCAGTACTTC	CASSPGGGLSPYEQYF